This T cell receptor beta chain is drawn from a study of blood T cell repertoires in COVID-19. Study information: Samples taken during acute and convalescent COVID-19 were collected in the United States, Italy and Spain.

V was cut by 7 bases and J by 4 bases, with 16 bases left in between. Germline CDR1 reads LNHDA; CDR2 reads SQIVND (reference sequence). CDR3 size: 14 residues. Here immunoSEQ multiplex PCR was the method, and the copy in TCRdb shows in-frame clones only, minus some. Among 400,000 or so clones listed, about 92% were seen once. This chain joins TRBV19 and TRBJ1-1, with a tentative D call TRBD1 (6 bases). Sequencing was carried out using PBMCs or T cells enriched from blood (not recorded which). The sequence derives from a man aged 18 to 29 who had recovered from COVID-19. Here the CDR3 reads CASTLGGVGTEAFF. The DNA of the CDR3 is TGTGCCAGTACCCTAGGGGGGGTAGGCACTGAAGCTTTCTTT.